The rows below give T cell receptor beta chains drawn from one sample of a study of cytomegalovirus exposure and HLA in healthy donors. TCRdb's table, derived via immunoSEQ multiplex PCR, lists solely in-frame clones and lacks some. Of under 300,000 clones in the sample, around 65% were seen once. The sequencing input was PBMCs. The receptor source for this set is a female donor in good health and CMV-seronegative. The CDR3 runs from the conserved cysteine through the conserved F or W. The D gene is left open where the match is weak. Not all rows give a size; the values are once, few, many and, for expanded clones, a class.

size	D	V	J	CDR3	DNA
.	TRBD1	TRBV2	TRBJ1-4	CASSERGPTNEKLFF	TGTGCCAGCAGTGAAAGGGGGCCAACTAATGAAAAACTGTTTTTT
.	TRBD1	TRBV7-9	TRBJ2-5	CASSLFPGQGRETQYF	TGTGCCAGCAGCTTATTCCCGGGACAGGGGCGGGAGACCCAGTACTTC
few	TRBD1	TRBV2	TRBJ2-7	CASSGQGVFYEQYF	TGTGCCAGTTCGGGACAGGGGGTTTTCTACGAGCAGTACTTC
.	.	TRBV6-5	TRBJ1-1	CASSQDGYTEAFF	TGTGCCAGCTCCCAAGACGGGTACACTGAAGCTTTCTTT
.	TRBD2	TRBV27	TRBJ2-4	CASIFNLAGGRSSNIQYF	TGTGCCAGCATCTTCAACCTAGCGGGAGGACGGAGTTCGAACATTCAGTACTTC
.	.	TRBV7-9	TRBJ2-5	CVSSLVRGGETQYF	TGTGTCAGCAGCTTAGTCCGGGGTGGGGAGACCCAGTACTTC
.	TRBD2	TRBV4-1	TRBJ2-2	CASSHLAGGTAGELFF	TGCGCCAGCAGCCACTTAGCGGGAGGAACGGCCGGGGAGCTGTTTTTT
.	.	TRBV4-2	TRBJ2-1	CASSQRGKNNEQFF	TGTGCCAGCAGCCAAAGGGGTAAGAACAATGAGCAGTTCTTC
.	.	TRBV9	TRBJ2-2	CASSVASGTGELFF	TGTGCCAGCAGCGTCGCCAGCGGAACCGGGGAGCTGTTTTTT
.	TRBD1	TRBV19	TRBJ1-2	CASSPPGTVNYGYTF	TGTGCCAGTAGTCCTCCCGGGACAGTTAACTATGGCTACACCTTC
.	.	TRBV28	TRBJ2-6	CATGRVASGANVLTF	TGTGCCACCGGGAGAGTAGCCTCTGGGGCCAACGTCCTGACTTTC